This T cell receptor (beta chain) was captured in a study of response to subunit inactivated influenza vaccine. In this sample, this clonotype turned up many times. MiXCR was run by TCRdb on the RT-PCR reads, yielding one entry per CDR3 protein. Among some 570,000 distinct CDR3 sequences listed, 11% were seen once. Losses at the gene ends were 1 base for V and 6 bases for J; bases not matched to a gene: 8. Germline V gene lookup returns CDR1 SGHRS and CDR2 YFSETQ. The CDR3 has 17 residues. A further study also used this sample, focusing on T cells expressing NK-cell markers. That publication notes: Making the TCR beta cDNA relied on 5'RACE template switching with UMIs.

The source of this sequence is a middle-aged man who received an inactivated influenza vaccine. Sequences were derived from PBMCs from blood, sampled on the day of vaccination. The chain couples TRBV5-1 to TRBJ2-2; TRBD2 aligns across 11 bases. CDR3 region: CASSLNLRTSGPGELFF. For the CDR3, the DNA is TGCGCCAGCAGCTTGAATCTTCGGACTAGCGGGCCCGGGGAGCTGTTTTTT.